This section outlines one T cell receptor beta chain sequence together with its context. The sample belongs to a study of cytomegalovirus exposure and HLA in healthy donors. The PCR contained 60 Vbeta and 13 Jbeta primers. Only in-frame clones appear in the TCRdb table, and some are missing; sequencing was by immunoSEQ multiplex PCR. This sample has roughly 100,000 clones, with approximately 77% found just once. The TCR was taken from a female donor in good health and CMV-seronegative. Sequenced input: PBMCs.

CDR3 sequence reads: CASSFQAGAYEQYF. In DNA, the CDR3 is TGTGCCAGCAGCTTCCAAGCGGGAGCCTACGAGCAGTACTTC. The J gene is TRBJ2-7, the V gene TRBV7-8; 8 bases are shared with TRBD2. The CDR3 spans 14 residues. CDR1 is SGHVS, CDR2 FQNEAQ, per germline. V lost 3 bases, J lost 2 bases, and 3 bases stayed unmatched.